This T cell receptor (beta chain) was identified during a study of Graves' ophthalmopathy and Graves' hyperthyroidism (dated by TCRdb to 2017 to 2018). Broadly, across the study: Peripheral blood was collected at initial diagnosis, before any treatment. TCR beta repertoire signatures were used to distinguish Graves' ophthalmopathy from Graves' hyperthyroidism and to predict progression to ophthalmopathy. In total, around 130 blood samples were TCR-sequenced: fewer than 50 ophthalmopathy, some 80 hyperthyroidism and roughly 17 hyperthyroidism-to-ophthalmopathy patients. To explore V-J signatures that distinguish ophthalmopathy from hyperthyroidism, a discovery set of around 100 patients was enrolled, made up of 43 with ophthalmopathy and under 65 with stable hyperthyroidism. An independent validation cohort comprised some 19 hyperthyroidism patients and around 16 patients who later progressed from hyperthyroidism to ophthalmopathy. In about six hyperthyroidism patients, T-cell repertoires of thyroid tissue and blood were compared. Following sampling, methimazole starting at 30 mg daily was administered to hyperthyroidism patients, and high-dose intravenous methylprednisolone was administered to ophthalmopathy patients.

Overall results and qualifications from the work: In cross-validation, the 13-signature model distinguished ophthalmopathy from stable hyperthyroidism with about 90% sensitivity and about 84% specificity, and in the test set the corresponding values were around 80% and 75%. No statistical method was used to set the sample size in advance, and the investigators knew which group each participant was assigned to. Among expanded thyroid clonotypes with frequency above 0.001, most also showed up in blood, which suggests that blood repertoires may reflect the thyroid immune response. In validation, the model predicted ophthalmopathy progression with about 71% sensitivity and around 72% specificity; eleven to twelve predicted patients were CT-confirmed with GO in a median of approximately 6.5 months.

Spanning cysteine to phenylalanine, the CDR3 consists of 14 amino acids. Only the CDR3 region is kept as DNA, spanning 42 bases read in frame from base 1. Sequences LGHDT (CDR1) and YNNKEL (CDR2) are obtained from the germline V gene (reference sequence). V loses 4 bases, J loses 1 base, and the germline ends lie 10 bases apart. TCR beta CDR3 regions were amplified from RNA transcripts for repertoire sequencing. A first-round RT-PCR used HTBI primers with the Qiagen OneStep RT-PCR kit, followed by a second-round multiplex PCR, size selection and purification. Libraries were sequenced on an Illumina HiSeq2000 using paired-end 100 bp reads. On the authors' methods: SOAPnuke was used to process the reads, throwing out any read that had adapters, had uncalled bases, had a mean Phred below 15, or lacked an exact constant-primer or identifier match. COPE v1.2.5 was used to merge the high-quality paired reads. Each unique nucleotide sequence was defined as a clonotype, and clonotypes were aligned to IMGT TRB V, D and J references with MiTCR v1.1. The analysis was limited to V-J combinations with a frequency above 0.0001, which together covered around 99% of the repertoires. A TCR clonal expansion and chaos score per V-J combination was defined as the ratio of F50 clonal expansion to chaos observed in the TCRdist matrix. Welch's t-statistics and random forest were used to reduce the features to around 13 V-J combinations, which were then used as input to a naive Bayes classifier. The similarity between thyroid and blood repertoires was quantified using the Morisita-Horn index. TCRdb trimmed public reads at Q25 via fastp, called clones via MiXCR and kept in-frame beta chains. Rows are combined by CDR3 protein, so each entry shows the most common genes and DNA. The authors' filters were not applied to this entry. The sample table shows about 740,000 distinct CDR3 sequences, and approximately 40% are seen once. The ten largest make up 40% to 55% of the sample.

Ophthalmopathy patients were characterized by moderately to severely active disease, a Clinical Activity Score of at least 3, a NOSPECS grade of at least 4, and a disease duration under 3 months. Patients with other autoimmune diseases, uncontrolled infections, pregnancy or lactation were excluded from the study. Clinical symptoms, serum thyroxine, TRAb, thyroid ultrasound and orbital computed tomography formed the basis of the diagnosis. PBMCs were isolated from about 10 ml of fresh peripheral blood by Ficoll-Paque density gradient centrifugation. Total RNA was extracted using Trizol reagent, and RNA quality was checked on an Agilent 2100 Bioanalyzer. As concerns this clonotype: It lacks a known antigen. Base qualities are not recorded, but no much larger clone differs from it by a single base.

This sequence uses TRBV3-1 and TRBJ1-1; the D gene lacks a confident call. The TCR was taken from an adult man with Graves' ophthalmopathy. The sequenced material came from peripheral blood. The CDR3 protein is CASSPYWTNTEAFF. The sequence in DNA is TGTGCCAGCAGCCCCTACTGGACGAACACTGAAGCTTTCTTT.